The 16 T cell receptor beta chains below were found in one sample sequenced in a study of CD8+CD57+ T cells in acquired aplastic anemia. According to the study, genomic DNA was the template for TCR beta VDJ and CDR3 profiling. TCRdb used MiXCR to reprocess the reads, holding one entry per CDR3 protein. Of some 64,000 distinct CDR3 sequences in the sample, around 55% are singletons; the top ten hold over 2%. Input material: sorted CD4+, CD8+, or CD8+CD57+ T cells (not recorded which) from PBMCs. Receptors originate from a human donor in good health, serving as a control.

This clonotype was observed many times. The chain is built from TRBV7-8 and TRBJ2-1; D might be TRBD2 (5 bases). Germline lookup yields CDR1 SGHVS and CDR2 FQNEAQ. CDR3 length: 14 residues. Trimming took 4 bases from V and 5 from J, leaving 12 bases between them. DNA of the CDR3: TGTGCCAGCAGCTCCCGGACTGGGAACAATGAGCAGTTCTTC. Its protein product is CASSSRTGNNEQFF.

The rearrangement links TRBV10-2 to TRBJ1-6, with D hard to call. Germline loops: CDR1 WSHSY, CDR2 SAAADI. CDR3 length: 12 amino acids. The V end lost 6 bases, the J end lost 5 bases, and 5 bases lay between the germline ends. The CDR3 nucleotides read TGCGCCAGCAGAGAAAATAATTCACCCCTCCACTTT. It translates to CASRENNSPLHF.

In its sample, this clonotype was seen once. CDR3 sequence: CASSGQTYEQYF. CDR3 bases: TGTGCCAGCAGTGGACAGACCTACGAGCAGTACTTC. The rearrangement uses TRBV2 and TRBJ2-7, with a possible D match to TRBD1 (5 bases). The V end lost 4 bases, the J end lost 2 bases, and 6 bases lay between the germline ends. The CDR3 sequence is 12 residues long. The germline V gene encodes CDR1 SNHLY and CDR2 FYNNEI.

The CDR3 is CATSTRVSNQPLHF. CDR3 DNA sequence: TGTGCCACCAGCACCAGGGTGAGCAATCAGCCCCTCCACTTT. This chain connects TRBV15 to TRBJ1-6; TRBD1 is a possible D gene (5 bases). The CDR3 runs to 14 residues. Trimming removed 4 bases at V and 13 bases at J, with 17 bases between. Looked up from germline, CDR1 is LNHNV and CDR2 is YYDKDF (reference sequence).

The chain is built from TRBV15 and TRBJ2-1; possible D gene TRBD2, 6 bases. Germline CDR1 is LNHNV and CDR2 is YYDKDF (reference sequence). The CDR3 runs 14 residues. Trimming took off 3 bases at V and 4 bases at J, with 10 bases between the two ends. CDR3 amino acids: CATSSPGGYNEQFF. CDR3 DNA sequence: TGTGCCACCAGCAGCCCCGGGGGTTACAATGAGCAGTTCTTC. Filled out from reference TRBV15 and TRBJ2-1, the complete variable domain reads DAMVIQNPRYQVTQFGKPVTLSCSQTLNHNVMYWYQQKSSQAPKLLFHYYDKDFNNEADTPDNFQSRRPNTSFCFLDIRSPGLGDTAMYLCATSSPGGYNEQFFGPGTRLTVL.

The table lists this clonotype with a count of one. The chain couples TRBV5-1 to TRBJ1-1; 8 bases map to TRBD1. The V and J ends lost 1 base and 3 bases, in that order; junction bases with no gene match: 14. The CDR3 loop spans 18 amino acids. Germline CDR1 is SGHRS and CDR2 is YFSETQ. This chain's CDR3 is CASSLLGGQGGLDTEAFF. The CDR3 DNA sequence: TGCGCCAGCAGCTTGTTAGGCGGACAGGGAGGATTAGACACTGAAGCTTTCTTT.

V and J are TRBV4-1 and TRBJ2-1; 7 nucleotides align to TRBD2. Germline CDR1 is MGHRA and CDR2 is YSYEKL. V lost 0 bases, J lost 4 bases, and 6 bases stayed unmatched. The CDR3 covers 16 residues. CDR3 DNA sequence: TGCGCCAGCAGCCAAGAGAGGGGCGGGGGATACAATGAGCAGTTCTTC. Translating gives CASSQERGGGYNEQFF.

The V and J genes are TRBV20-1 and TRBJ1-1, with D tentatively TRBD1 (6 bases). The germline CDR1 and CDR2 sequences are DFQATT and SNEGSKA (reference sequence). The CDR3 has 13 residues. The CDR3 spells CRVTQGRGTEAFF. As DNA, the CDR3 is TGCAGGGTGACACAGGGACGTGGCACTGAAGCTTTCTTT.

The chain employs TRBV10-3 and TRBJ2-5; D remains unclear. CDR1 and CDR2 from the germline V gene are ENHRY and SYGVKD. V shed 5 bases and J shed 4 bases, with 17 bases lying between them. The CDR3 length is 15 residues. Here the CDR3 DNA reads TGTGCCATCAGTTACTCCGATCGGTTTGGAGAGACCCAGTACTTC. This encodes CAISYSDRFGETQYF.

This clonotype was found many times. V is TRBV12-3 or TRBV12-4 and J is TRBJ2-3; D is unresolved. This CDR3 spans 13 amino acids. Trimming removed 8 bases at V and 3 bases at J, with 12 bases between. CDR3: CASRAKTTDTQYF. Written as DNA, the CDR3 is TGTGCCAGCCGGGCGAAGACTACAGATACGCAGTATTTT.

The chain combines TRBV19 with TRBJ1-2; D is ambiguous. The CDR3 sequence is 12 residues long. CDR1 is LNHDA, CDR2 SQIVND, per germline (reference sequence). Trimming took off 1 base at V and 7 bases at J, with 7 bases between the two ends. The CDR3 loop is CASSIGIAGYTF. CDR3 in DNA: TGTGCCAGTAGTATAGGTATTGCTGGCTACACCTTC.

This clonotype was picked up many times. The genes are TRBV11-3 and TRBJ2-5; 10 positions agree with TRBD2. Germline CDR1 SGHNT, CDR2 YENEEA. The CDR3 is 16 residues long. V shed 0 bases and J 4 bases; nucleotides not matched to a gene: 5. CDR3 nucleotides: TGTGCCAGCAGCTTAGATCTATCTAGCGGGGGAGAGACCCAGTACTTC. Amino acid sequence: CASSLDLSSGGETQYF.

This clonotype came up once. CDR3 amino acids: CAISDPRGQARETQYF. The CDR3 bases are TGTGCCATCAGTGACCCAAGGGGACAGGCTCGAGAGACCCAGTACTTC. This chain connects TRBV10-3 to TRBJ2-5; 8 nucleotides align to TRBD1. The CDR3 spans 16 residues. V dropped 3 bases and J dropped 4; count of bases not matched to a gene: 10. Germline V gives CDR1 ENHRY, CDR2 SYGVKD.

Details on this clonotype: A single base separates this from a much larger clone, so it may be a read error. J is TRBJ2-1 and V is TRBV12-5; 7 positions match TRBD2. Losses at the gene ends were 7 bases for V and 4 bases for J; bases not matched to a gene: 10. Germline values: CDR1 LGHNT, CDR2 FRNRAP. This CDR3 comprises 15 residues. DNA for the CDR3: TGTGCTAGTGCTTCACGCGGGAGTCAGTACAATGAGCAGTTCTTC. It yields the protein CASASRGSQYNEQFF.

This clonotype was counted ten times or more. It may be a read error: a sequence one base away is much more abundant. The V call is TRBV7-3, the J call TRBJ2-4; D is unresolved. The CDR3 covers 15 residues. V lost 5 bases to trimming and J lost 0 bases, with 11 bases between them. CDR1 is SGHTA, CDR2 FQGTGA, per germline. The CDR3 DNA reads TGTGCCAGCAGCGAGGTGAGGACAGCCAAAAACATTCAGTACTTC. Its protein product is CASSEVRTAKNIQYF. The entire variable domain, with the rest obtained from reference TRBV7-3 and TRBJ2-4, is as follows: GAGVSQTPSNKVTEKGKYVELRCDPISGHTALYWYRQSLGQGPEFLIYFQGTGAADDSGLPNDRFFAVRPEGSVSTLKIQRTERGDSAVYLCASSEVRTAKNIQYFGAGTRLSVL.

The genes are TRBV2 and TRBJ1-5; no reliable D call. The CDR3 extends over 14 amino acids. Trimming removed 7 bases at V and 1 base at J, with 11 bases between. The germline gives CDR1 SNHLY, CDR2 FYNNEI. CDR3 residues: CASTVGGSNQPQHF. The CDR3, as DNA: TGTGCCAGCACCGTTGGAGGGAGCAATCAGCCCCAGCATTTT.